This TCR beta chain was sequenced in a study of cytomegalovirus exposure and HLA in healthy donors. The CDR3 contains 15 residues. Per the germline V gene, CDR1 is SEHNR and CDR2 is FQNEAQ (reference sequence). Unmatched junction bases numbered 7, after V lost 6 bases and J lost 2 bases. 13 Jbeta primers and 60 Vbeta primers were used for the PCR. The protocol was immunoSEQ multiplex PCR, while the TCRdb copy is restricted to in-frame clones and leaves out a portion. The sample has roughly 160,000 clones; approximately 71% are singletons. The sequencing input was PBMCs. V gene TRBV7-9 combines with J gene TRBJ2-5; 9 nucleotides line up with TRBD2. This TCR was sampled from a girl aged 5 to 17 in good health and CMV-seronegative. The CDR3 sequence: CASSFSGGPQETQYF. Written as DNA, the CDR3 is TGTGCCAGCAGTTTTAGCGGGGGACCTCAAGAGACCCAGTACTTC.